This T cell receptor (beta chain) is from a study of CD8+CD57+ T cells in acquired aplastic anemia. Template material for TCR beta VDJ and CDR3 profiling consisted of genomic DNA. TCRdb fed the reads into MiXCR, producing one record per CDR3 protein. Seen here are 270,000 or so distinct CDR3 sequences, approximately 82% observed once, and the top ten hold 40% to 55%. The authors sequenced patients whose flow cytometry had shown CD8+CD57+ cell expansion. Diagnosis of severe acquired aplastic anemia applied to all patients. Germline V gene data show CDR1 as SQVTM and CDR2 as ANQGSEA. With 0 bases removed from V and 0 bases from J, the gap between germline ends came to 8 bases. The CDR3 length is 14 residues. Whole-study results and caveats: Common to patients and controls were about 31 CD8+ CDR3 sequences. Patients did not significantly differ from controls in CD8+ Simpson's diversity.

This clonotype came up a few times. Its antigen is still unknown. V gene TRBV29-1 combines with J gene TRBJ2-5; unclear D gene. Sequencing was carried out using sorted CD4+, CD8+, or CD8+CD57+ T cells (not recorded which) from PBMCs. This TCR came from a human donor with aplastic anemia. CDR3 residues: CSVEDRAYQETQYF. Here the CDR3 DNA reads TGCAGCGTTGAAGATCGTGCGTACCAAGAGACCCAGTACTTC.